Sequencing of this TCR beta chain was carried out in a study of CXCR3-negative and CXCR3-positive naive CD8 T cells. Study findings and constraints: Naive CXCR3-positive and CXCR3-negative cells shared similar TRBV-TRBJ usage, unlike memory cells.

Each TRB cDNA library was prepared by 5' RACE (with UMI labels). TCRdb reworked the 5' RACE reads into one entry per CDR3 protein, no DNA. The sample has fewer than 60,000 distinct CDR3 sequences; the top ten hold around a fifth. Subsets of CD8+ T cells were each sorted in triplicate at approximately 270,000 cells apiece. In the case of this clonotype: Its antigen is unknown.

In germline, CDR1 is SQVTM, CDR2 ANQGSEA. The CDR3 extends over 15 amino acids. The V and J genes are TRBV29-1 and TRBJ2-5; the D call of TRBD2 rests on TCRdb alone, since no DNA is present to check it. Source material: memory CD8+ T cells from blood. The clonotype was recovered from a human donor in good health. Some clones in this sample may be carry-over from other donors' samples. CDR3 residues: CSVEVLRGVQETQYF.